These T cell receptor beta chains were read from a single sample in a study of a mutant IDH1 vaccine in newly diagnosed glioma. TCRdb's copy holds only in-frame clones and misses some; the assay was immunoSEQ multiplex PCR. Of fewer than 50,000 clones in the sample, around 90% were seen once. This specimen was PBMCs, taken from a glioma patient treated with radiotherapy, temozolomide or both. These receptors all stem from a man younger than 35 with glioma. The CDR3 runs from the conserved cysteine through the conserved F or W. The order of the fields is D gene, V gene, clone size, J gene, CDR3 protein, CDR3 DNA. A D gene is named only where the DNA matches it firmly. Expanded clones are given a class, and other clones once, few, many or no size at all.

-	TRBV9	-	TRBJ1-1	CASSPRAGNTEAFF	TGTGCCAGCAGCCCAAGAGCCGGGAACACTGAAGCTTTCTTT
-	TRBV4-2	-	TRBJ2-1	CASSQEGQFSYNEQFF	TGTGCCAGCAGCCAAGAGGGGCAGTTTTCCTACAATGAGCAGTTCTTC
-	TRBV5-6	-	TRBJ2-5	CASSLAGGLLQETQYF	TGTGCCAGCAGCTTGGCAGGGGGACTACTCCAAGAGACCCAGTACTTC
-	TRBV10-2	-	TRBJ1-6	CASSERYSPLHF	TGCGCCAGCAGTGAGAGGTATTCACCCCTCCACTTT
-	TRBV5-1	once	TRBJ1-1	CASSLGWGALNTEAFF	TGCGCCAGCAGCTTGGGTTGGGGGGCCTTGAACACTGAAGCTTTCTTT
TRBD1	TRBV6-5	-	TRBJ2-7	CASSLSGGEQYF	TGTGCCAGCAGTTTATCAGGGGGCGAGCAGTACTTC
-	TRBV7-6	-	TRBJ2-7	CASSLGSGEGHYEQYF	TGTGCCAGCAGCTTAGGGTCAGGGGAAGGTCACTACGAGCAGTACTTC
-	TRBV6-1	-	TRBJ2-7	CASRRQSRDEQYF	TGTGCCAGCAGACGACAGAGCCGTGACGAGCAGTACTTC
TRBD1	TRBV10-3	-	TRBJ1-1	CAIQGVNTEAFF	TGTGCCATACAGGGGGTGAACACTGAAGCTTTCTTT
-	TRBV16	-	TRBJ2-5	CASSQLLGAGETQYF	TGTGCCAGCAGCCAATTGTTGGGGGCAGGGGAGACCCAGTACTTC
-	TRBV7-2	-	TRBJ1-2	CASSLVRGYGYTF	TGTGCCAGCAGCTTGGTCAGGGGCTATGGCTACACCTTC
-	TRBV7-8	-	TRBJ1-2	CASSSRTARTYGYTF	TGTGCCAGCAGCTCCCGGACGGCTCGGACCTATGGCTACACCTTC
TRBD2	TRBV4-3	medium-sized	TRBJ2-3	CASSQDKRDTDTQYF	TGCGCCAGCAGCCAAGATAAGCGGGACACAGATACGCAGTATTTT
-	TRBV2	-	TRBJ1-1	CARTASTYTEAFF	TGTGCCCGAACGGCCAGTACGTACACTGAAGCTTTCTTT
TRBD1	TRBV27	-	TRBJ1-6	CASSLWGQGNDSPLHF	TGTGCCAGCAGTTTATGGGGACAGGGGAACGATTCACCCCTCCACTTT
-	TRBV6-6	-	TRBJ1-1	CASSYSGDGRGTEAFF	TGTGCCAGCAGTTACTCCGGGGACGGCCGTGGGACTGAAGCTTTCTTT
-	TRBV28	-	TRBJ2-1	CASSLVRNEQFF	TGTGCCAGCAGTTTAGTCCGGAATGAGCAGTTCTTC
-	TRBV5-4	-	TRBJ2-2	CASSLRRLGLDTGELFF	TGTGCCAGCAGCTTGCGGAGGCTGGGGCTGGACACCGGGGAGCTGTTTTTT
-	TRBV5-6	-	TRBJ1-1	CASSKGPGNPEAFF	TGTGCCAGCAGCAAAGGTCCAGGGAACCCTGAAGCTTTCTTT
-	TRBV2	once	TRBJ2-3	CASSRSWTDTQYF	TGTGCCAGCAGTAGGAGTTGGACAGATACGCAGTATTTT
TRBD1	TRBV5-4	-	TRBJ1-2	CASRPGQGSYGYTF	TGTGCCAGCAGGCCCGGACAGGGCTCCTATGGCTACACCTTC
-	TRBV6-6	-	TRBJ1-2	CASIRGSDGYTF	TGTGCCAGCATAAGGGGGTCTGATGGCTACACCTTC
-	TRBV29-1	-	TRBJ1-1	CSSRTGERVEAFF	TGCAGCTCCCGGACGGGGGAACGGGTTGAAGCTTTCTTT
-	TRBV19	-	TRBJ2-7	CATAQGPSYEQYF	TGTGCCACTGCCCAGGGGCCCTCCTACGAGCAGTACTTC
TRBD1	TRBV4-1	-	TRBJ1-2	CASSPNRDRPDYGYTF	TGCGCCAGCAGCCCGAACCGGGACAGACCGGACTATGGCTACACCTTC
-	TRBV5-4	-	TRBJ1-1	CASSLASNGPLNTEAFF	TGTGCCAGCAGCTTGGCGTCGAACGGCCCTCTGAACACTGAAGCTTTCTTT
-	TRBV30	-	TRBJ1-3	CAWSNPGRSGNTIYF	TGTGCCTGGAGTAACCCAGGCCGCTCTGGAAACACCATATATTTT
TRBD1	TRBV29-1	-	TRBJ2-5	CSGTGQTTRETQYF	TGCAGCGGGACGGGACAGACAACAAGAGAAACCCAGTACTTC
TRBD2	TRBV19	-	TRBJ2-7	CASSTSSGSLYEQYF	TGTGCCAGTAGTACTAGTAGCGGGAGTCTCTACGAGCAGTACTTC
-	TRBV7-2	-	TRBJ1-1	CASSLGRQAYEAFF	TGTGCCAGCAGCTTAGGGAGACAGGCCTACGAAGCTTTCTTT
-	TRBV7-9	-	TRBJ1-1	CASSLDMNTEAFF	TGTGCCAGCAGCTTGGACATGAACACTGAAGCTTTCTTT
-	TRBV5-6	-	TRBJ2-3	CASSLVGGGWADTQYF	TGTGCCAGCAGCTTGGTCGGGGGAGGATGGGCAGATACGCAGTATTTT
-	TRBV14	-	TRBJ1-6	CASSQDRGRNSPLHF	TGTGCCAGCAGCCAGGACCGGGGGAGAAATTCACCCCTCCACTTT
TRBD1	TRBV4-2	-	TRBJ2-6	CASSHGRQGAANVLTF	TGTGCCAGCAGCCACGGTCGACAGGGGGCGGCCAACGTCCTGACTTTC
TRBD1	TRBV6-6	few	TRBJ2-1	CASSPTGFGNEQFF	TGTGCCAGCAGCCCGACAGGGTTCGGCAATGAGCAGTTCTTC
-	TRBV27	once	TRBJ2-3	CASSYRFPLTDTQYF	TGTGCCAGCAGTTACCGCTTCCCCCTCACAGATACGCAGTATTTT
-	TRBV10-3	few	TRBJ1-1	CAISESTLNTEAFF	TGTGCCATCAGTGAGAGCACTTTGAACACTGAAGCTTTCTTT
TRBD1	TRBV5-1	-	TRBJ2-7	CASSRGTGVYEQYF	TGCGCCAGCAGCCGGGGGACAGGGGTTTACGAGCAGTACTTC
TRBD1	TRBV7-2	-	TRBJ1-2	CASSSTGGIRYGYTF	TGTGCCAGCAGCTCGACAGGGGGCATAAGATATGGCTACACCTTC
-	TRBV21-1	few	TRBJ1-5	CASSNSWAHKGNQPQHF	TGTGCCAGCAGCAATTCATGGGCTCATAAGGGCAATCAGCCCCAGCATTTT
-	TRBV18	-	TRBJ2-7	CASSPGLDRYEQYF	TGTGCCAGCTCACCCGGACTCGATCGCTACGAGCAGTACTTC
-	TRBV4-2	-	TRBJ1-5	CASSRKDGLLEPQHF	TGTGCCAGCAGCCGCAAGGACGGACTCCTAGAGCCCCAGCATTTT
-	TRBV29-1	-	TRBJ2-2	CSVEQGNTGELFF	TGCAGCGTTGAACAGGGCAACACCGGGGAGCTGTTTTTT
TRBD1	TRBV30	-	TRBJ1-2	CAWSVNRGRGYGYTF	TGTGCCTGGAGTGTAAACAGGGGACGAGGCTATGGCTACACCTTC
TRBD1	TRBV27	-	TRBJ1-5	CASTPGGYSNQPQHF	TGTGCCAGCACCCCAGGGGGGTATAGCAATCAGCCCCAGCATTTT
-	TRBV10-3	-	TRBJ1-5	CAISESRAPPQHF	TGTGCCATCAGTGAGTCGAGGGCCCCGCCCCAGCATTTT
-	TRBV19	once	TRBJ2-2	CASSIVGELFF	TGTGCCAGTAGTATCGTCGGGGAGCTGTTTTTT
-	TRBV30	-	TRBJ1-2	CAWRPASTYGYTF	TGTGCCTGGAGACCGGCCAGCACCTATGGCTACACCTTC